Below are 18 T cell receptor beta chains sequenced from a single sample in a study of T cells after yellow fever vaccination. TCRdb re-called the 5' RACE reads through MiXCR, storing one row per CDR3 protein. The sample holds 300,000 to 400,000 distinct CDR3 sequences, over 5% seen once. The sample was PBMCs, taken 5 days after the yellow fever booster vaccination. These receptors all stem from a man aged 25 to 40 who received the YFV17D yellow fever vaccine.

This clonotype came up a few times. J is TRBJ2-1 and V is TRBV20-1; a possible D gene is TRBD2 (5 bases). V was clipped by 4 bases and J by 9 bases, with 16 bases between them. This CDR3 has 13 amino acids. Germline-derived CDR1 and CDR2 are DFQATT and SNEGSKA (reference sequence). CDR3 DNA: TGCAGTGCTAACGTGGGAGCTCGGAGTGAGCAGTTCTTC. Its protein product is CSANVGARSEQFF.

There are a few counts of this clonotype. J is TRBJ2-3 and V is TRBV29-1; perhaps TRBD1 as D (5 bases). Germline V gene sequence: CDR1 SQVTM, CDR2 ANQGSEA. Between the trimmed V and J ends, which lost 4 bases and 4 bases, there was a span of 9 bases. The CDR3 is 12 residues long. The chain's CDR3 is CSVVQGPDTQYF. DNA for the CDR3: TGCAGCGTTGTCCAGGGTCCAGATACGCAGTATTTT.

This clonotype was counted ten times or more. The chain recombines TRBV27 with TRBJ2-6; 7 nucleotides line up with TRBD1. Trimming at V came to 7 bases and at J to 1 base, leaving 4 bases not matched to a gene. There are 15 residues in the CDR3. In germline, CDR1 is MNHEY, CDR2 SMNVEV (reference sequence). Written as DNA, the CDR3 is TGTGCCAGCACACCACAGGGGTCTGGGGCCAACGTCCTGACTTTC. The encoded protein is CASTPQGSGANVLTF.

This clonotype occurred a few times. The chain couples TRBV4-2 to TRBJ2-3, with D possibly being TRBD2 (5 bases). The germline V gene encodes CDR1 LGHNA and CDR2 YNFKEQ. Trimming took 1 base from V and 6 from J, leaving 11 bases between them. The CDR3 is 14 amino acids. CDR3 amino acids: CASSQGVVADTQYF. CDR3 nucleotide sequence: TGTGCCAGCAGCCAAGGGGTAGTAGCGGATACGCAGTATTTT.

This chain uses TRBV5-1 with TRBJ2-1; 13 nucleotides align to TRBD2. J lost 9 bases, V lost 4 bases, and 7 bases had no gene match. CDR1 and CDR2 (germline): SGHRS, YFSETQ. CDR3 length: 15 amino acids. In DNA, the CDR3 is TGCGCCAGCAGCGGGGGACTAGCGGGATACGGTGAGCAGTTCTTC. Translation gives CASSGGLAGYGEQFF.

This clonotype was seen at least ten times. V usage is TRBV12-3 or TRBV12-4 and J usage is TRBJ2-2; D unclear. CDR3 size: 13 residues. The germline V and J ends were trimmed by 6 bases and 2 bases, with 7 bases remaining between them. The CDR3 is CASRSLNTGELFF. The CDR3 DNA reads as TGTGCCAGCAGGTCGCTAAACACCGGGGAGCTGTTTTTT.

This clonotype showed up many times. The chain links TRBV4-2 to TRBJ2-6, with D possibly being TRBD1 (5 bases). Germline V CDR1 and CDR2: LGHNA, YNFKEQ. This CDR3 is 15 amino acids long. V lost 6 bases to trimming and J lost 3 bases, with 12 bases between them. The CDR3 loop reads CASSSQGVGANVLTF. The CDR3 DNA sequence: TGTGCCAGCAGTTCTCAGGGCGTTGGGGCCAACGTCCTGACTTTC.

This clonotype was counted at least ten times. This chain connects TRBV10-2 to TRBJ2-7; D perhaps matches TRBD2 (7 bases). CDR3 length: 16 amino acids. Germline V gene lookup returns CDR1 WSHSY and CDR2 SAAADI. The V end lost 2 bases, the J end lost 3 bases, and 17 bases lay between the germline ends. The CDR3 protein is CASSERGGRFLYEQYF. The CDR3 DNA sequence: TGCGCCAGCAGTGAGAGGGGGGGACGGTTCCTCTACGAGCAGTACTTC.

The chain carries TRBV14 and TRBJ2-5; no definite D call. Germline CDR1 and CDR2: SGHDN and FVKESK. Trimming took 1 base from V and 2 from J, leaving 5 bases between them. CDR3 length: 13 residues. DNA of the CDR3: TGTGCCAGCAGCCAAGCCATTCAAGAGACCCAGTACTTC. Translating it yields CASSQAIQETQYF.

The chain uses TRBV7-8 and TRBJ1-5; the D is unclear. With 6 bases removed from V and 8 bases from J, the gap between germline ends came to 14 bases. The CDR3 is 13 residues long. Per the germline V gene, CDR1 is SGHVS and CDR2 is FQNEAQ. CDR3: CASRDLMGEPQHF. DNA for the CDR3: TGTGCCAGCAGGGACTTAATGGGCGAGCCCCAGCATTTT.

This clonotype was seen at least ten times. The chain combines TRBV7-2 with TRBJ2-7, with D maybe TRBD1 (6 bases). Trimming left V 3 bases short and J 0 bases short, with 9 bases between. This CDR3 region has 14 residues. Germline V gives CDR1 SGHTA, CDR2 FQGNSA. CDR3 DNA: TGTGCCAGCAGCTTTCTAGGGGGCTCCTACGAGCAGTACTTC. Protein product: CASSFLGGSYEQYF.

This clonotype was counted a few times. The V gene is TRBV6-2 or TRBV6-3, the J gene TRBJ2-7; D remains unclear. Germline CDR1 reads MNHEY; CDR2 reads SVGEGT. The CDR3 extends over 14 amino acids. Trimming left V 4 bases short and J 2 bases short, with 12 bases between. Here the CDR3 reads CASSSTLRAYEQYF. CDR3 nucleotides: TGTGCCAGCAGTTCAACCCTCCGAGCCTACGAGCAGTACTTC.

This chain links TRBV30 with TRBJ2-7, with D possibly matching TRBD2 (6 bases). V was cut by 1 base and J by 0 bases, with 22 bases left in between. The CDR3 length is 18 residues. The germline V gene encodes CDR1 GTSNPN and CDR2 SVGIG (reference sequence). CDR3 sequence (DNA): TGTGCCTGGAGTGACCGGGACTGGGTTCTCGAAAGCTCCTACGAGCAGTACTTC. Its translation is CAWSDRDWVLESSYEQYF.

This clonotype turned up a few times. The gene calls are TRBV5-1 and TRBJ2-7, with D tentatively TRBD1 (6 bases). CDR1 SGHRS and CDR2 YFSETQ come from the germline V gene. Trimming cost V 0 bases and J 0 bases, with 10 bases left between them. CDR3 size: 15 residues. The CDR3 nucleotides read TGCGCCAGCAGCTTGGGTCAACAGGGCTCCTACGAGCAGTACTTC. Translated: CASSLGQQGSYEQYF.

In this sample, this clonotype turned up a few times. This rearrangement joins TRBV20-1 to TRBJ2-1; 10 bases fit TRBD2. Germline loops: CDR1 DFQATT, CDR2 SNEGSKA (reference sequence). The CDR3 totals 15 residues. V trimming: 3 bases; J trimming: 6 bases; junction bases outside the gene matches: 8. This CDR3 is CSASSRGTSVNEQFF. CDR3 nucleotides: TGCAGTGCTAGCTCTCGGGGGACTAGCGTCAATGAGCAGTTCTTC.

The J gene is TRBJ2-5, the V gene TRBV24-1, with TRBD1 identical over 7 bases. The V gene's germline CDR1 is KGHDR and CDR2 SFDVKD. CDR3 length: 15 residues. Trimming cost V 1 base and J 3 bases; bases outside gene matches: 4. The CDR3 reads CATSDFIQGKETQYF. In nucleotides, the CDR3 is TGTGCCACCAGTGATTTTATACAGGGGAAAGAGACCCAGTACTTC.

This sequence joins TRBV6-4 and TRBJ2-1; 9 bases line up with TRBD1. Trimming at V came to 4 bases and at J to 1 base, leaving 5 bases not matched to a gene. This CDR3 spans 16 amino acids. Germline V gene data show CDR1 as MRHNA and CDR2 as SNTAGT. The CDR3 region is CASSVGTGLSYNEQFF. CDR3 bases: TGTGCCAGCAGTGTAGGGACAGGGCTGTCCTACAATGAGCAGTTCTTC.

This clonotype was seen ten or more times. The chain uses TRBV28 and TRBJ2-7, with D possibly matching TRBD2 (6 bases). V lost 6 bases, J lost 0 bases, and 15 bases lay in between. CDR3 length equals 15 residues. Germline CDR1 MDHEN, CDR2 SYDVKM. In DNA form, the CDR3 reads TGTGCCAGCAGCCAGAGCGGGTTCCCCTCCTACGAGCAGTACTTC. Translating gives CASSQSGFPSYEQYF.